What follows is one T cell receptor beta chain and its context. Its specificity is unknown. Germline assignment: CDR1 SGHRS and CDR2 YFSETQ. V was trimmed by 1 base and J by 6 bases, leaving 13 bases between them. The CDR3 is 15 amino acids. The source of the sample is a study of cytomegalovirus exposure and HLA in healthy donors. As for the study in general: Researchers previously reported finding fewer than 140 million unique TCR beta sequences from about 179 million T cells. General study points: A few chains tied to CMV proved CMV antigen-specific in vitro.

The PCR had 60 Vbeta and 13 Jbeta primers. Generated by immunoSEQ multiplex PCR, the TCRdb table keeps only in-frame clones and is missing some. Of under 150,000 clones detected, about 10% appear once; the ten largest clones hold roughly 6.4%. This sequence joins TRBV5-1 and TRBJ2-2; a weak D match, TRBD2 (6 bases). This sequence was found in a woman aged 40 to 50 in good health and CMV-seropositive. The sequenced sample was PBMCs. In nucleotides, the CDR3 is TGCGCCAGCAGCTTGTCTAGCGTCGTAGCCGGGGAGCTGTTTTTT. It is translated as CASSLSSVVAGELFF.